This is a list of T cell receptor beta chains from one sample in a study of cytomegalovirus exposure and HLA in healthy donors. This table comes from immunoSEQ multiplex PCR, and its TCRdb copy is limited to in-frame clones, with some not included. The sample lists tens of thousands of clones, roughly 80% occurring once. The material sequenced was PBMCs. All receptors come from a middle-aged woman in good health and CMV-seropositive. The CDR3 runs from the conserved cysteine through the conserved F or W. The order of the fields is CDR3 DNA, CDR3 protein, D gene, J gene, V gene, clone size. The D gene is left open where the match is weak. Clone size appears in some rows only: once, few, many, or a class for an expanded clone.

TGTGCCAGCAGCTTAGAAGTAGGGGGCTACGAGCAGTACTTC,CASSLEVGGYEQYF,NA,TRBJ2-7,TRBV13,NA
TGTGCCAGCAGGCCCCGGGACAGGGGGCCCAATTTTGATCTTAGGGGCTACACCTTC,CASRPRDRGPNFDLRGYTF,TRBD1,TRBJ1-2,TRBV5-4,NA
TGCGCCAGCAGCCAACCCACATCGACACCCACCTACGAGCAGTACTTC,CASSQPTSTPTYEQYF,NA,TRBJ2-7,TRBV5-1,NA
TGCGCCAGCAGCTTAGGCCCGGGACAGGGAGACGAGCAGTACTTC,CASSLGPGQGDEQYF,TRBD1,TRBJ2-7,TRBV5-1,NA
TGTGCCTGGAGGGCCGGAGGGCGGGGGGGGTACGAGCAGTACTTC,CAWRAGGRGGYEQYF,TRBD2,TRBJ2-7,TRBV30,NA
TGTGCCAGCAGCTTAAAAGGACAGATTAAAGAAAAACTGTTTTTT,CASSLKGQIKEKLFF,NA,TRBJ1-4,TRBV7-9,few
TGTGCCAGCAGCTTGGTGTCTGCGGGGACTGAAGCTTTCTTT,CASSLVSAGTEAFF,NA,TRBJ1-1,TRBV5-4,NA
TGTGCCAGCAGCTTAGCCCAGAATTCACCCCTCCACTTT,CASSLAQNSPLHF,NA,TRBJ1-6,TRBV7-9,NA
TGTGCCAGCAGCTTAGCGAGCGGGGGGAGCACAGATACGCAGTATTTT,CASSLASGGSTDTQYF,TRBD2,TRBJ2-3,TRBV7-9,NA
TGTGCCAGTAGTAGGCCGGGACAGGGCCTCCACTTT,CASSRPGQGLHF,TRBD1,TRBJ1-6,TRBV19,NA
TGTGCCAGCAGCTGGAACAGGGTCGGTGAAGCTTTCTTT,CASSWNRVGEAFF,NA,TRBJ1-1,TRBV5-8,NA
TGTGCCAGCAGCCATCCGGGGGGGGCTGGGAACACTGAAGCTTTCTTT,CASSHPGGAGNTEAFF,NA,TRBJ1-1,TRBV5-4,NA
TGCGCCAGCAGCCAAGGACAGGGGGGTAATGAAAAACTGTTTTTT,CASSQGQGGNEKLFF,TRBD1,TRBJ1-4,TRBV5-1,NA
TGTGCCAGCAGCTTAGACCCACAGGGTAGAGTCGAGCAGTACTTC,CASSLDPQGRVEQYF,NA,TRBJ2-7,TRBV7-9,NA
TGTGCCAGCAGCGGTACTATAGACAGATTGAACACTGAAGCTTTCTTT,CASSGTIDRLNTEAFF,NA,TRBJ1-1,TRBV2,few
TGTGCCTCGGGGGGGGGTTACAATGAGCAGTTCTTC,CASGGGYNEQFF,TRBD2,TRBJ2-1,TRBV28,NA
TGTGCCAGCAGCCAGACAGGGCTCTATGGCTACACCTTC,CASSQTGLYGYTF,TRBD1,TRBJ1-2,TRBV11-2,NA
TGTGCCAGCAGTGGGACAGCGGGGGGCAATGAGCAGTTCTTC,CASSGTAGGNEQFF,TRBD2,TRBJ2-1,TRBV6-5,NA
TGTGCCAGCAGCTTGACCTATCTAGCGGGGGGAAACACCGGGGAGCTGTTTTTT,CASSLTYLAGGNTGELFF,TRBD2,TRBJ2-2,TRBV5-4,once
TGTGCCAGCAGCGTGGACAGTAGTAACTATGGCTACACCTTC,CASSVDSSNYGYTF,NA,TRBJ1-2,TRBV9,NA
TGTGCCAGCAGCTTAGAGGCGGGCAGGCGAGGGGAGACCCAGTACTTC,CASSLEAGRRGETQYF,NA,TRBJ2-5,TRBV7-2,NA
TGTGCCAGCAGTCCAATATACATGAACACTGAAGCTTTCTTT,CASSPIYMNTEAFF,NA,TRBJ1-1,TRBV6-5,NA
TGTGCCAGCAGGGGACAGGTTTTAGGGGGCTACACCTTC,CASRGQVLGGYTF,TRBD1,TRBJ1-2,TRBV2,NA
TGTGCCAGCTCACCCACTAGCGGGGCGAACACCGGGGAGCTGTTTTTT,CASSPTSGANTGELFF,TRBD2,TRBJ2-2,TRBV18,NA
TGTGCCAGCAGCCTCAGGGCGGGCAATCAGCCCCAGCATTTT,CASSLRAGNQPQHF,NA,TRBJ1-5,TRBV5-6,NA
TGCGCCAGCAGCCCGGGACTTCTGAAAAACGGCGGAGAGACCCAGTACTTC,CASSPGLLKNGGETQYF,NA,TRBJ2-5,TRBV5-1,NA
TGCGCCAGTAGTCTCCCCGACGGGGGGAGGAAGCAGTTCTTC,CASSLPDGGRKQFF,TRBD2,TRBJ2-1,TRBV19,NA
TGTGCCATCACGAAAGAGGCCTCTGGAAACACCATATATTTT,CAITKEASGNTIYF,NA,TRBJ1-3,TRBV6-1,once
TGTGCCATCAGTGGAGGTGAAAAACTGTTTTTT,CAISGGEKLFF,NA,TRBJ1-4,TRBV10-3,NA
TGTGCCAGCAGAACCGGACAGTCAAGCTCCTACGAGCAGTACTTC,CASRTGQSSSYEQYF,NA,TRBJ2-7,TRBV5-5,NA